The 27 T cell receptor beta chains given below trace back to one sample, sequenced in a study of shared clonotypes between healthy human individuals. Some clones are missing from TCRdb's copy, which holds only in-frame ones; the method was immunoSEQ multiplex PCR. The table records approximately 1.5 million clones, approximately 98.5% of them present only once. Sequenced input: naive CD4+ T cells sorted from blood. Noted subset: CD45RA+ positively selected. The receptors stem from a young man in good health.

The J gene is TRBJ2-3, the V gene TRBV9, with 9 bases lining up with TRBD2. There are 17 residues in the CDR3. Germline trimming cut 0 bases from V and 5 bases from J; bases unmatched to any gene: 10. Germline CDR1 reads SGDLS; CDR2 reads YYNGEE. Here the CDR3 DNA reads TGTGCCAGCAGCGTAGACCCAGCGGGAGGTGCTTTAGATACGCAGTATTTT. It encodes CASSVDPAGGALDTQYF.

The rearrangement joins TRBV10-3 to TRBJ2-1, with a possible D match to TRBD1 (5 bases). There are 13 residues in the CDR3. Germline CDR1 is ENHRY and CDR2 is SYGVKD. Between the trimmed V and J ends, which lost 4 bases and 6 bases, there was a span of 10 bases. The CDR3 is CAISAGLGNEQFF. Here the CDR3 DNA reads TGTGCCATCAGTGCAGGGTTAGGCAATGAGCAGTTCTTC.

The CDR3 nucleotides are TGTGCCAGCAGCTTAGACTATCTGGCCCCAAGCACAGATACGCAGTATTTT. Translating gives CASSLDYLAPSTDTQYF. The rearrangement links TRBV7-2 to TRBJ2-3; D gene ambiguous. Deletions cut 1 base from V and 0 bases from J, with 14 bases between. The CDR3 has 17 amino acids. The germline CDR1 and CDR2 sequences are SGHTA and FQGNSA.

The chain links TRBV7-9 to TRBJ1-4, with D unresolved. V lost 5 bases and J 8 bases, leaving 18 bases between the germline ends. Germline-derived CDR1 and CDR2 are SEHNR and FQNEAQ (reference sequence). The CDR3 is 15 residues long. The CDR3 sequence: CASSPGGRSYEKLFF. The CDR3 DNA is TGTGCCAGCAGCCCTGGTGGCAGGTCGTACGAAAAACTGTTTTTT. Together with reference TRBV7-9 and TRBJ1-4, the CDR3 gives the full variable domain: DTGVSQNPRHKITKRGQNVTFRCDPISEHNRLYWYRQTLGQGPEFLTYFQNEAQLEKSRLLSDRFSAERPKGSFSTLEIQRTEQGDSAMYLCASSPGGRSYEKLFFGSGTQLSVL.

Turning to this clone: Other DNA sequences within the sample encode an identical CDR3. CDR3 DNA sequence: TGTGCCAGCAGTCCTAGCGGGAGCTCCTACAATGAGCAGTTCTTC. This translates into CASSPSGSSYNEQFF. The J gene is TRBJ2-1, the V gene TRBV2, with 10 bases that match TRBD2. Germline-derived CDR1 and CDR2 are SNHLY and FYNNEI. The CDR3 has 15 amino acids. V dropped 5 bases and J dropped 0; count of bases not matched to a gene: 1. The variable domain in full, with the rest retrieved from reference TRBV2 and TRBJ2-1, is EPEVTQTPSHQVTQMGQEVILRCVPISNHLYFYWYRQILGQKVEFLVSFYNNEISEKSEIFDDQFSVERPDGSNFTLKIRSTKLEDSAMYFCASSPSGSSYNEQFFGPGTRLTVL.

J is TRBJ1-2 and V is TRBV14; a weak D match, TRBD1 (5 bases). The CDR3 contains 15 residues. Per germline, CDR1 SGHDN and CDR2 FVKESK. Trimming shortened V by 2 bases and J by 6 bases, and 16 bases separated the two germline ends. CDR3 in amino acids: CASSQYPRDFNGYTF. The CDR3 DNA follows: TGTGCCAGCAGCCAATACCCAAGGGACTTCAATGGCTACACCTTC.

The chain employs TRBV5-1 and TRBJ2-7; the D gene could be TRBD1 or TRBD2 (5 bases each). This CDR3 comprises 13 residues. The germline V gene has CDR1 SGHRS and CDR2 YFSETQ. V shed 4 bases and J shed 2 bases, with 10 bases lying between them. The CDR3 region is CASSPGPTYEQYF. The CDR3 nucleotides are TGCGCCAGCAGCCCGGGGCCTACCTACGAGCAGTACTTC.

The CDR3 sequence is CASSILGASYNEQFF. The CDR3, as DNA: TGTGCCAGTAGTATTTTGGGAGCCTCCTACAATGAGCAGTTCTTC. This rearrangement joins TRBV19 to TRBJ2-1, with a possible D match to TRBD2 (5 bases). CDR1 is LNHDA, CDR2 SQIVND, per germline (reference sequence). V was trimmed by 3 bases and J by 0 bases, leaving 9 bases between them. The CDR3 extends over 15 amino acids.

This clone was counted a few times. The V and J genes are TRBV7-6 and TRBJ2-2; D is undetermined. The V and J ends lost 6 bases and 0 bases respectively, with 8 bases between them. The CDR3 runs 14 residues. The germline V gene has CDR1 SGHVS and CDR2 FNYEAQ. The chain's CDR3 is CASSTDPNTGELFF. DNA for the CDR3: TGTGCCAGCAGTACGGACCCGAACACCGGGGAGCTGTTTTTT.

This clone turned up a few times. The chain joins TRBV30 to TRBJ1-4; 8 bases are shared with TRBD1. Trimming took 2 bases from V and 7 from J; bases not matched to a gene: 9. CDR3 length: 15 amino acids. Germline CDR1 is GTSNPN and CDR2 is SVGIG (reference sequence). The DNA of the CDR3 is TGTGCCTGGAGTCCGGACAGGGTTGGCGGTGAAAAACTGTTTTTT. This translates into CAWSPDRVGGEKLFF.

V and J are TRBV2 and TRBJ2-4, with 10 bases aligning to TRBD1. V dropped 8 bases and J dropped 1; count of bases not matched to a gene: 2. The germline V gene has CDR1 SNHLY and CDR2 FYNNEI. The CDR3 length is 14 residues. The CDR3 sequence: CASGTGAAKNIQYF. In nucleotides, the CDR3 is TGTGCCAGCGGGACAGGGGCCGCCAAAAACATTCAGTACTTC.

The chain carries TRBV6-5 and TRBJ2-1; the D gene is possibly TRBD2 (5 bases). Trimming left V 6 bases short and J 0 bases short, with 12 bases between. The CDR3 contains 15 residues. Germline V gene lookup returns CDR1 MNHEY and CDR2 SVGAGI. This CDR3 reads CASRQTIFSYNEQFF. CDR3 bases: TGTGCCAGCAGGCAGACTATATTCTCCTACAATGAGCAGTTCTTC.

The chain recombines TRBV9 with TRBJ1-4; 10 bases are a match to TRBD1. Germline CDR1 and CDR2: SGDLS and YYNGEE. CDR3 length: 17 residues. The V segment lost 3 bases and the J segment 0 bases; nucleotides outside the gene matches: 5. The CDR3 bases are TGTGCCAGCAGCGCAGACAGGGGGCGGTCAACTAATGAAAAACTGTTTTTT. Translating gives CASSADRGRSTNEKLFF.

The genes are TRBV10-3 and TRBJ2-1; 13 nucleotides align to TRBD2. Germline CDR1 ENHRY, CDR2 SYGVKD. The CDR3 runs 16 residues. V was pared by 4 bases and J by 5 bases, with 5 bases of the junction left unmatched. The CDR3 DNA reads TGTGCCATCAGTGCCTCCGGGACTAGCGGGAACAATGAGCAGTTCTTC. Protein sequence: CAISASGTSGNNEQFF.

This clone has a single count. This chain joins TRBV7-3 and TRBJ2-5, with no clear D. CDR1 is SGHTA, CDR2 FQGTGA, per germline. V lost 0 bases and J 2 bases, leaving 10 bases between the germline ends. The length of the CDR3 is 15 residues. The CDR3 nucleotides read TGTGCCAGCAGCTTAACGGTTGCGGAACAAGAGACCCAGTACTTC. Encoded protein: CASSLTVAEQETQYF.

This clone showed up just once. V and J are TRBV15 and TRBJ1-2; D remains ambiguous. Germline CDR1 is LNHNV and CDR2 is YYDKDF (reference sequence). CDR3 length equals 18 residues. Trimming took 0 bases from V and 2 from J, leaving 19 bases between them. In nucleotides, the CDR3 is TGTGCCACCAGCAGAGATGGGCGCCGTAATTGGGGAAACTATGGCTACACCTTC. This gives the protein CATSRDGRRNWGNYGYTF.

V is TRBV29-1 and J is TRBJ2-7; 7 positions match TRBD1. The CDR3 loop spans 14 amino acids. With 5 bases clipped from V and 6 bases from J, the junction kept 13 bases outside the gene matches. Germline V lookup: CDR1 SQVTM, CDR2 ANQGSEA. The CDR3 is CSVLGRDRPGEQYF. CDR3 coding DNA: TGCAGCGTTCTGGGTAGGGACAGACCGGGCGAGCAGTACTTC.

The J gene is TRBJ1-1, the V gene TRBV2; D not resolved. Trimming stripped 6 bases from V and 2 bases from J, with 13 bases between. The CDR3 is made up of 14 amino acids. Germline CDR1 and CDR2: SNHLY and FYNNEI. CDR3 residues: CASRERGFNTEAFF. CDR3 in DNA: TGTGCCAGCAGGGAGAGAGGATTCAACACTGAAGCTTTCTTT.

The chain combines TRBV5-4 with TRBJ2-4; D may match TRBD1 or TRBD2 (5 bases each). The CDR3 consists of 14 residues. Trimming took off 4 bases at V and 4 bases at J, with 12 bases between the two ends. Germline V CDR1 and CDR2: SGHNT, YYREEE (reference sequence). CDR3 bases: TGTGCCAGCAGCCAGGGACCGCTAAAAAACATTCAGTACTTC. Translation gives CASSQGPLKNIQYF.

This clone was detected once. The J gene is TRBJ2-2, the V gene TRBV5-4; perhaps TRBD2 as D (5 bases). V was shortened by 3 bases and J by 3 bases, with 24 bases between the two germline ends. Germline V gene sequence: CDR1 SGHNT, CDR2 YYREEE (reference sequence). The CDR3 spans 19 residues. The chain's CDR3 is CASSSGKPRVKVHTGELFF. CDR3 bases: TGTGCCAGCAGCTCGGGGAAGCCGAGGGTCAAAGTGCACACCGGGGAGCTGTTTTTT. The entire variable domain, with the rest obtained from reference TRBV5-4 and TRBJ2-2, is as follows: ETGVTQSPTHLIKTRGQQVTLRCSSQSGHNTVSWYQQALGQGPQFIFQYYREEENGRGNFPPRFSGLQFPNYSSELNVNALELDDSALYLCASSSGKPRVKVHTGELFFGEGSRLTVL.

The chain uses TRBV19 and TRBJ1-2; D is unclear. Trimming removed 1 base from V and 4 bases from J, with 13 bases in between. The CDR3 contains 15 residues. Germline lookup yields CDR1 LNHDA and CDR2 SQIVND (reference sequence). The CDR3 here is CASSIVPDLVYGYTF. In DNA, the CDR3 is TGTGCCAGTAGTATAGTACCAGATCTGGTCTATGGCTACACCTTC.

The genes are TRBV5-1 and TRBJ2-1, with D maybe TRBD2 (6 bases). Looked up from germline, CDR1 is SGHRS and CDR2 is YFSETQ. V was pared by 1 base and J by 2 bases, with 10 bases between. The CDR3 is made up of 15 amino acids. The CDR3 nucleotides read TGCGCCAGCAGCTTGTGGGGGGAGCCCTACAATGAGCAGTTCTTC. Amino acid sequence: CASSLWGEPYNEQFF.

This sequence joins TRBV9 and TRBJ2-1; no clear D. The CDR3 extends over 14 amino acids. V lost 2 bases to trimming and J lost 5 bases, with 11 bases between them. The V gene's germline CDR1 is SGDLS and CDR2 YYNGEE. The CDR3 sequence is CASSVLVVDNEQFF. The CDR3 DNA sequence: TGTGCCAGCAGCGTCCTAGTAGTTGACAATGAGCAGTTCTTC.

The CDR3 nucleotides are TGTGCCAGCAGTCGAGGGACGACGGCGAGCAACAATCAGCCCCAGCATTTT. Encoded protein: CASSRGTTASNNQPQHF. This rearrangement joins TRBV2 to TRBJ1-5, with a possible D match to TRBD1 (5 bases). CDR3 size: 17 residues. Germline CDR1 and CDR2: SNHLY and FYNNEI. Between the trimmed V and J ends, which lost 5 bases and 3 bases, there was a span of 20 bases. The full variable domain, with the rest looked up from reference TRBV2 and TRBJ1-5, is EPEVTQTPSHQVTQMGQEVILRCVPISNHLYFYWYRQILGQKVEFLVSFYNNEISEKSEIFDDQFSVERPDGSNFTLKIRSTKLEDSAMYFCASSRGTTASNNQPQHFGDGTRLSIL.

The chain joins TRBV23-1 to TRBJ2-7; unclear D gene. TRBV23-1 is an ORF, with its function uncertain. This CDR3 spans 12 amino acids. V was clipped by 2 bases and J by 3 bases, with 5 bases between them. Here the CDR3 DNA reads TGCGCCAGCAGTCAAGCAGACTACGAGCAGTACTTC. It is translated as CASSQADYEQYF.

This chain links TRBV5-8 with TRBJ1-5, with D perhaps TRBD1 (5 bases). Germline CDR1 reads SGHTS; CDR2 reads YDEGEE. V was cut by 4 bases and J by 7 bases, with 15 bases left in between. CDR3 size: 14 residues. The CDR3, as DNA: TGTGCCAGCAGCGGGGGAGCGAGCGGCCAGCCCCAGCATTTT. This translates into CASSGGASGQPQHF. Supplemented by reference TRBV5-8 and TRBJ1-5, the full variable domain reads EAGVTQSPTHLIKTRGQQATLRCSPISGHTSVYWYQQALGLGLQFLLWYDEGEERNRGNFPPRFSGRQFPNYSSELNVNALELEDSALYLCASSGGASGQPQHFGDGTRLSIL.

CDR3 in DNA: TGCAGCGCTCTGGACGTGGGCTACACCTTC. Residues: CSALDVGYTF. This chain links TRBV29-1 with TRBJ1-2; no firm D call. Germline values: CDR1 SQVTM, CDR2 ANQGSEA. The ends were cut back, 7 bases at V and 8 bases at J, with 11 bases in the middle. This CDR3 has 10 residues.